A selection of T cell receptor beta chains follows, all from one sample in a study of blood T cells in healthy people across ages. One entry per CDR3 protein results from TCRdb running MiXCR on the 5' RACE reads. The sample has about 1.6 million distinct CDR3 sequences, around 35% seen once. Sequenced input: blood. The receptor set was obtained from a woman younger than 45 in good health. The CDR3 runs from the conserved cysteine through the conserved F or W. D genes are given only for firm matches. Size values are once, few and many counts, or a class for expanded clones, and some rows have none.

d_call j_call v_call clone_size cdr3_nt cdr3_aa
NA TRBJ2-2 TRBV5-1 NA TGCGCCAGCAGGCGGGACTTCGCGAACACCGGGGAGCTGTTTTTT CASRRDFANTGELFF
TRBD1 TRBJ1-1 TRBV20-1 once TGCAGCACCGGGACAGCGAACACTGAAGCTTTCTTT CSTGTANTEAFF
NA TRBJ2-1 TRBV28 many TGTGCCAGCAGTTTATACAGCGGAAGCTCCTACAATGAGCAGTTCTTC CASSLYSGSSYNEQFF
NA TRBJ2-2 TRBV4-1 NA TGCGCCAGCAGCCAAGAGCTAGCAGGGACCGGGGAGCTGTTTTTT CASSQELAGTGELFF
NA TRBJ1-1 TRBV10-3 few TGTGCCATCAAGGGCATGAACACTGAAGCTTTCTTT CAIKGMNTEAFF
NA TRBJ2-1 TRBV5-6 few TGTGCCAGCAGTAGAACAGGGTACGGCAGCAATGAGCAGTTCTTC CASSRTGYGSNEQFF
TRBD2 TRBJ2-1 TRBV5-1 NA TGCGCCAGCAGCTTGGACCTGGGAGGGGATTACAATGAGCAGTTCTTC CASSLDLGGDYNEQFF
NA TRBJ1-4 TRBV4-1 NA TGCGCCAGCAGCCAGGGGCCGCGGGGTGGGAGTGAAAAACTGTTTTTT CASSQGPRGGSEKLFF
NA TRBJ2-3 TRBV13 few TGTGCCAGCAGCTTGGCGGTCGGGGATACGCAGTATTTT CASSLAVGDTQYF
NA TRBJ2-1 TRBV6-5 many TGTGCCAGCAGTTACGGCTTACCTACCCTCCATGAGCAGTTCTTC CASSYGLPTLHEQFF
NA TRBJ1-2 TRBV7-2 many TGTGCCAGCAGCTCTCAGCCCGATGGGAGCTATGGCTACACCTTC CASSSQPDGSYGYTF
NA TRBJ2-2 TRBV12-3/TRBV12-4 few TGTGCCAGCAGTACCTCGAACACCGGGGAGCTGTTTTTT CASSTSNTGELFF
TRBD1 TRBJ2-1 TRBV7-2 NA TGTGCCAGCAGCTTAGGGACAGGGCCTAGGAGGGCATACAATGAGCAGTTCTTC CASSLGTGPRRAYNEQFF
NA TRBJ2-7 TRBV6-1 few TGTGCCAGCAGTGAATCTCCCAACGAGCAGTACTTC CASSESPNEQYF
NA TRBJ2-5 TRBV7-7 many TGTGCCAGCAGCTTGGGCCGACTAGTAAGGGGAGAGACCCAGTACTTC CASSLGRLVRGETQYF
TRBD2 TRBJ2-3 TRBV12-3/TRBV12-4 NA TGTGCCAGCAGTTTAAGGCTAGCGGGAGTGGATACGCAGTATTTT CASSLRLAGVDTQYF
NA TRBJ2-3 TRBV10-3 few TGTGCCATCAGCCGGGACATTCGCACAGATACGCAGTATTTT CAISRDIRTDTQYF
TRBD2 TRBJ2-7 TRBV10-3 few TGTGCCATCAGTGAGGGTGTAGCCGGGACTAGCGCCTACGAGCAGTACTTC CAISEGVAGTSAYEQYF
TRBD2 TRBJ2-7 TRBV11-2 NA TGCGCCAGCAGCGCGGGACTAGCGGGGACTTCGGTCTACGAGCAGTACTTC CASSAGLAGTSVYEQYF
NA TRBJ2-1 TRBV20-1 NA TGCAGTGCTAGAGTTACGGATTACAATGAGCAGTTCTTC CSARVTDYNEQFF
TRBD1 TRBJ1-6 TRBV3-1 few TGTGCCAGCAGCCAAGCTAAGACAGGGGATAATTCACCCCTCCACTTT CASSQAKTGDNSPLHF
TRBD2 TRBJ2-7 TRBV6-5 NA TGTGCCAGCAGTTACGGGGGAGGGAGAGGGGAGCAGTACTTC CASSYGGGRGEQYF
NA TRBJ1-2 TRBV3-1 NA TGTGCCACCCATCGGAGGGCTTCTGGCTACACCTTC CATHRRASGYTF
TRBD2 TRBJ2-1 TRBV9 NA TGTGCCAGCAGCCCCGCCTTGGGACTAGCAGATGAGCAGTTCTTC CASSPALGLADEQFF
NA TRBJ2-2 TRBV7-2 NA TGTGCCAGCAGGACGACTCAACTTGCGAACACCGGGGAGCTGTTTTTT CASRTTQLANTGELFF
TRBD1 TRBJ1-1 TRBV3-1 few TGTGCCAGCAGCCAAGAGGGAACAGGGGTCACTGAAGCTTTCTTT CASSQEGTGVTEAFF
TRBD2 TRBJ2-3 TRBV7-3 NA TGTGCCAGCAGCTTAGGAGGCCCTAGCGGGAGCACAGATACGCAGTATTTT CASSLGGPSGSTDTQYF